Listed below are T cell receptor beta chains from one sample, sequenced in a study of blood T cell repertoires in COVID-19. Libraries were prepared by immunoSEQ multiplex PCR; TCRdb keeps only in-frame clonotypes and omits some of them. The data show 43,000 or so clones, around 79% seen once. Sequences were obtained from peripheral blood. The receptors stem from a woman in her sixties with acute or convalescent COVID-19. The CDR3 runs from the conserved cysteine through the conserved F or W. A D gene is named only where the DNA matches it firmly. A clone size is listed for some rows: how often the clone was seen (once, few, many), or a class if it is expanded.

CDR3aa	CDR3nt	abundance	d_gene	j_gene	v_gene
CASSQERTRGADTQYF	TGTGCCAGCAGCCAAGAAAGGACTAGGGGGGCAGATACGCAGTATTTT	.	.	TRBJ2-3	TRBV4-2
CASSYSGTGTVGQPQHF	TGTGCCAGCAGTTACTCGGGGACAGGCACCGTTGGTCAGCCCCAGCATTTT	.	TRBD1	TRBJ1-5	TRBV6-2/TRBV6-3
CSAKGTYEQYF	TGCAGTGCTAAAGGGACTTACGAGCAGTACTTC	.	.	TRBJ2-7	TRBV20-1
CASSQDTSNEKLFF	TGCGCCAGCAGCCAAGATACTTCTAATGAAAAACTGTTTTTT	.	.	TRBJ1-4	TRBV4-3
CASSEYTLREQFF	TGTGCCAGCAGTGAATATACGCTTAGAGAGCAGTTCTTC	.	.	TRBJ2-1	TRBV25-1
CATSDLNQRNTGELFF	TGTGCCACCAGTGATTTAAACCAGCGTAACACCGGGGAGCTGTTTTTT	.	.	TRBJ2-2	TRBV24-1
CASSEGISYNSPLHF	TGTGCCAGCAGTGAGGGCATTTCCTATAATTCACCCCTCCACTTT	.	.	TRBJ1-6	TRBV6-4
CASSQSGQGDISYTF	TGTGCCAGCAGCCAGTCGGGACAGGGGGATATTAGCTACACCTTC	.	TRBD1	TRBJ1-2	TRBV4-2
CASSKTVVTGELFF	TGCGCCAGCAGCAAGACAGTAGTCACCGGGGAGCTGTTTTTT	.	.	TRBJ2-2	TRBV5-1
CASSEASNTGELFF	TGTGCCAGCAGTGAAGCCTCGAACACCGGGGAGCTGTTTTTT	.	.	TRBJ2-2	TRBV2
CASSESGRGLAFF	TGTGCCAGCAGTGAATCCGGCAGGGGTCTAGCTTTCTTT	.	.	TRBJ1-1	TRBV6-1
CATSTGTDYTDTQYF	TGTGCCACCAGCACTGGGACTGATTACACAGATACGCAGTATTTT	.	.	TRBJ2-3	TRBV15
CASTDSYEQYF	TGTGCCAGCACCGACAGCTACGAGCAGTACTTC	once	.	TRBJ2-7	TRBV6-5
CASSYEGAPVEAFF	TGTGCCAGCAGTTACGAGGGGGCGCCGGTTGAAGCTTTCTTT	.	TRBD1	TRBJ1-1	TRBV6-5
CASGVGGGSSYEQYF	TGTGCCAGTGGGGTCGGGGGGGGATCGTCCTACGAGCAGTACTTC	few	TRBD2	TRBJ2-7	TRBV19
CASSKGASTEAFF	TGTGCCAGTAGTAAGGGGGCAAGCACTGAAGCTTTCTTT	.	TRBD1	TRBJ1-1	TRBV19
CAWSRSHGQNNEKLFF	TGTGCCTGGAGTCGTTCGCACGGACAGAATAATGAAAAACTGTTTTTT	.	.	TRBJ1-4	TRBV30
CARADNSTYEQYF	TGTGCCAGGGCTGACAACTCAACCTACGAGCAGTACTTC	.	.	TRBJ2-7	TRBV27
CATSDWGADSTDTQYF	TGTGCCACCAGTGATTGGGGAGCGGATAGCACAGATACGCAGTATTTT	.	.	TRBJ2-3	TRBV24-1
CASSLNAGSNYGYTF	TGTGCCAGCAGCTTGAACGCAGGGTCAAACTATGGCTACACCTTC	.	.	TRBJ1-2	TRBV5-6
CASSEDGGASYEQYF	TGTGCCAGCAGTGAAGACGGCGGAGCGTCCTACGAGCAGTACTTC	.	.	TRBJ2-7	TRBV6-1
CASGLNGGAFF	TGTGCTAGTGGTTTGAACGGGGGGGCTTTCTTT	.	.	TRBJ1-1	TRBV12-5
CASSLGVAGDTQYF	TGTGCCAGCAGCCTCGGGGTAGCGGGGGATACGCAGTATTTT	.	TRBD2	TRBJ2-3	TRBV7-9
CASAPGTAGNSPLHF	TGCGCCAGCGCCCCTGGGACAGCAGGCAATTCACCCCTCCACTTT	.	TRBD1	TRBJ1-6	TRBV5-1
CASSLEGGGTTDTQYF	TGTGCCAGCAGCTTAGAGGGCGGGGGGACTACAGATACGCAGTATTTT	.	TRBD2	TRBJ2-3	TRBV7-8
CASSDPSGGTDTQYF	TGTGCCAGCAGTGACCCCAGCGGGGGGACAGATACGCAGTATTTT	.	TRBD2	TRBJ2-3	TRBV25-1
CASSVGLGVRNEQYF	TGTGCCAGCAGCGTAGGGCTCGGGGTCCGGAACGAGCAGTACTTC	.	.	TRBJ2-7	TRBV9
CASRRAGLANYGYTF	TGTGCCAGCCGCCGAGCAGGGTTAGCTAACTATGGCTACACCTTC	.	.	TRBJ1-2	TRBV19
CASREDRYTDTQYF	TGTGCCAGCAGGGAGGACAGATACACAGATACGCAGTATTTT	.	.	TRBJ2-3	TRBV2
CASSRGGYQVNEQFF	TGTGCCAGCAGTCGCGGGGGTTACCAGGTCAATGAGCAGTTCTTC	.	TRBD2	TRBJ2-1	TRBV6-5
CASSSPSGSTYGYTF	TGTGCCAGCAGCTCCCCTTCGGGGAGTACCTATGGCTACACCTTC	.	.	TRBJ1-2	TRBV7-2
CAWSLGRATGYTF	TGTGCCTGGAGTTTGGGCAGGGCGACTGGCTACACCTTC	.	.	TRBJ1-2	TRBV30
CASSSLGTGEAETQYF	TGCGCCAGCAGCTCGCTCGGGACAGGGGAGGCAGAGACCCAGTACTTC	.	TRBD1	TRBJ2-5	TRBV5-1
CASSLAGGFTDTQYF	TGTGCCAGCAGCTTAGCAGGGGGCTTTACAGATACGCAGTATTTT	.	TRBD1	TRBJ2-3	TRBV7-9
CASSRNEGNDEQFF	TGTGCCAGCAGTAGGAACGAGGGTAACGATGAGCAGTTCTTC	.	.	TRBJ2-1	TRBV6-4
CASSDRQYEQYF	TGTGCCAGTAGTGACCGACAGTACGAGCAGTACTTC	.	.	TRBJ2-7	TRBV19
CASSELAGGPYNEQFF	TGTGCCAGCAGCGAATTAGCCGGGGGACCCTACAATGAGCAGTTCTTC	.	.	TRBJ2-1	TRBV9
CASSERQGARYEQYF	TGTGCCAGCAGTGAACGGCAGGGGGCCCGCTACGAGCAGTACTTC	.	TRBD1	TRBJ2-7	TRBV2
CASSFGLAGIAKNIQYF	TGTGCCAGCAGCTTTGGACTAGCGGGGATAGCCAAAAACATTCAGTACTTC	.	TRBD2	TRBJ2-4	TRBV7-8
CASSYSSRGKLFF	TGTGCCAGCAGTTACTCTTCAAGGGGAAAACTGTTTTTT	.	.	TRBJ1-4	TRBV6-5
CASSPAHGPQHF	TGTGCCAGCAGCCCTGCTCACGGGCCCCAGCATTTT	.	.	TRBJ1-5	TRBV3-1/TRBV3-2
CAWSVLRGPGNTIYF	TGTGCCTGGAGTGTACTGCGGGGCCCTGGAAACACCATATATTTT	.	.	TRBJ1-3	TRBV30
CASSSSSRTDTQYF	TGTGCCAGCAGTTCGTCTAGTCGCACAGATACGCAGTATTTT	.	.	TRBJ2-3	TRBV9
CAASDRANEKLFF	TGTGCCGCCTCCGACAGGGCAAATGAAAAACTGTTTTTT	.	TRBD1	TRBJ1-4	TRBV27
CASSQSGYPNYGYTF	TGTGCCAGCAGCCAATCAGGATATCCTAACTATGGCTACACCTTC	.	.	TRBJ1-2	TRBV3-1/TRBV3-2
CASSFPAVGHADTEAFF	TGTGCCAGCAGCTTCCCTGCGGTGGGGCATGCGGACACTGAAGCTTTCTTT	.	.	TRBJ1-1	TRBV7-9
CASSPLTTADYGYTF	TGTGCCAGCTCACCCCTCACAACAGCAGACTATGGCTACACCTTC	.	.	TRBJ1-2	TRBV18
CASSLGNRGPGNTIYF	TGTGCCAGCAGCTTGGGGAACAGGGGGCCCGGAAACACCATATATTTT	once	TRBD1	TRBJ1-3	TRBV7-8
CAWSGLRGNQPQHF	TGTGCCTGGAGCGGGCTCCGGGGGAATCAGCCCCAGCATTTT	.	.	TRBJ1-5	TRBV30
CASSQDVGGRINEQFF	TGCGCCAGCAGCCAGGACGTAGGGGGCCGAATAAATGAGCAGTTCTTC	.	TRBD1	TRBJ2-1	TRBV4-3
CASTYQGGEAFF	TGTGCCAGCACCTACCAGGGGGGAGAAGCTTTCTTT	.	TRBD1	TRBJ1-1	TRBV7-2
CASSLIRTGNYGYTF	TGTGCCAGCAGCTTAATTCGAACAGGAAACTATGGCTACACCTTC	.	.	TRBJ1-2	TRBV7-9